A selection of T cell receptor beta chains follows, all from one sample in a study of T cell responses to AZD1222 COVID-19 vaccine. Measured with immunoSEQ multiplex PCR; TCRdb has only the in-frame clones, and not every one. The profile shows 120,000 or so clones, 88% of them singletons. The sample was peripheral blood, taken on day 0 of MenACWY control vaccination. The receptors were gathered from an adult in good health. Each CDR3 is given with its conserved first and last residue. Each record gives: D gene, V gene, J gene, clone size, CDR3 protein, CDR3 DNA. The D gene is left open where the match is weak. Rows may omit the clone size; those that give it use once, few, many or a size class.

D gene: -; V gene: TRBV9; J gene: TRBJ1-2; clone size: once; CDR3 protein: CASSAFPGTNYGYTF; CDR3 DNA: TGTGCCAGCAGCGCTTTCCCGGGAACTAACTATGGCTACACCTTC
D gene: TRBD1; V gene: TRBV3-1/TRBV3-2; J gene: TRBJ1-6; clone size: -; CDR3 protein: CASSPEEGANSPLHF; CDR3 DNA: TGTGCCAGCAGCCCCGAGGAGGGGGCGAATTCACCCCTCCACTTT
D gene: -; V gene: TRBV18; J gene: TRBJ2-7; clone size: -; CDR3 protein: CASSSSYEQYF; CDR3 DNA: TGTGCCAGCTCCAGCTCCTACGAGCAGTACTTC
D gene: -; V gene: TRBV9; J gene: TRBJ2-1; clone size: -; CDR3 protein: CASSVVPGVGKNEQFF; CDR3 DNA: TGTGCCAGCAGCGTAGTTCCGGGAGTAGGTAAAAATGAGCAGTTCTTC
D gene: TRBD1; V gene: TRBV5-5; J gene: TRBJ1-1; clone size: once; CDR3 protein: CASSRGQGRNTEAFF; CDR3 DNA: TGTGCCAGCAGCCGGGGACAGGGACGAAACACTGAAGCTTTCTTT
D gene: -; V gene: TRBV10-1; J gene: TRBJ1-5; clone size: -; CDR3 protein: CASSETVNQPQHF; CDR3 DNA: TGCGCCAGCAGTGAGACAGTCAATCAGCCCCAGCATTTT
D gene: -; V gene: TRBV19; J gene: TRBJ2-7; clone size: once; CDR3 protein: CASSIWGTGYEQYF; CDR3 DNA: TGTGCCAGTAGTATCTGGGGTACAGGCTACGAGCAGTACTTC
D gene: TRBD1; V gene: TRBV6-5; J gene: TRBJ2-1; clone size: -; CDR3 protein: CASSYSDRRYNEQFF; CDR3 DNA: TGTGCCAGCAGTTACTCGGACAGGCGTTACAATGAGCAGTTCTTC
D gene: TRBD1; V gene: TRBV18; J gene: TRBJ1-2; clone size: -; CDR3 protein: CASSRQGDGYTF; CDR3 DNA: TGTGCCAGCTCCAGACAGGGAGATGGCTACACCTTC
D gene: -; V gene: TRBV5-4; J gene: TRBJ2-7; clone size: few; CDR3 protein: CASSLSSRGPYEQYF; CDR3 DNA: TGTGCCAGCAGCTTGAGTAGCAGAGGCCCCTACGAGCAGTACTTC
D gene: TRBD1; V gene: TRBV27; J gene: TRBJ1-1; clone size: -; CDR3 protein: CASSSRGQVNTEAFF; CDR3 DNA: TGTGCCAGCAGTTCCCGGGGACAGGTGAACACTGAAGCTTTCTTT
D gene: -; V gene: TRBV19; J gene: TRBJ1-2; clone size: once; CDR3 protein: CASSIASTNYGYTF; CDR3 DNA: TGTGCCAGTAGTATTGCCAGCACGAACTATGGCTACACCTTC
D gene: TRBD1; V gene: TRBV28; J gene: TRBJ2-7; clone size: -; CDR3 protein: CASSLTGTGAYEQYF; CDR3 DNA: TGTGCCAGCAGTCTAACCGGGACAGGAGCCTACGAGCAGTACTTC
D gene: TRBD2; V gene: TRBV20-1; J gene: TRBJ2-4; clone size: -; CDR3 protein: CSASGTGGLAGGPSLDIQYF; CDR3 DNA: TGCAGTGCTAGTGGGACAGGAGGACTAGCGGGAGGGCCCTCCCTGGACATTCAGTACTTC
D gene: -; V gene: TRBV6-5; J gene: TRBJ2-7; clone size: -; CDR3 protein: CASRPNGILSYEQYF; CDR3 DNA: TGTGCCAGCAGACCAAACGGGATTCTATCCTACGAGCAGTACTTC
D gene: -; V gene: TRBV5-6; J gene: TRBJ1-1; clone size: -; CDR3 protein: CASSWLGRNTEAFF; CDR3 DNA: TGTGCCAGCAGCTGGCTGGGAAGAAACACTGAAGCTTTCTTT
D gene: -; V gene: TRBV10-3; J gene: TRBJ1-5; clone size: -; CDR3 protein: CAISEGQSNQPQHF; CDR3 DNA: TGTGCCATCAGTGAAGGGCAGTCAAATCAGCCCCAGCATTTT
D gene: -; V gene: TRBV10-1; J gene: TRBJ2-5; clone size: -; CDR3 protein: CASSEGLKETQYF; CDR3 DNA: TGCGCCAGCAGTGAGGGACTAAAAGAGACCCAGTACTTC
D gene: TRBD2; V gene: TRBV19; J gene: TRBJ2-7; clone size: -; CDR3 protein: CASSPRTRDEQYF; CDR3 DNA: TGTGCCAGTAGTCCAAGGACTAGGGACGAGCAGTACTTC
D gene: -; V gene: TRBV21-1; J gene: TRBJ1-5; clone size: -; CDR3 protein: CASSWTAYSNQPQHF; CDR3 DNA: TGTGCCAGCAGCTGGACAGCTTATAGCAATCAGCCCCAGCATTTT
D gene: -; V gene: TRBV3-1/TRBV3-2; J gene: TRBJ1-4; clone size: -; CDR3 protein: CASSQEARRNEKLFF; CDR3 DNA: TGTGCCAGCAGCCAAGAGGCGAGACGAAATGAAAAACTGTTTTTT
D gene: -; V gene: TRBV18; J gene: TRBJ2-7; clone size: -; CDR3 protein: CASSSSSLYEQYF; CDR3 DNA: TGTGCCAGCTCCTCCTCTAGCCTATACGAGCAGTACTTC
D gene: -; V gene: TRBV7-2; J gene: TRBJ1-5; clone size: -; CDR3 protein: CASSLVQNQPQHF; CDR3 DNA: TGTGCCAGCAGCCTCGTCCAGAATCAGCCCCAGCATTTT
D gene: TRBD1; V gene: TRBV5-4; J gene: TRBJ1-6; clone size: -; CDR3 protein: CASSRGPVTSNSPLHF; CDR3 DNA: TGTGCCAGCAGCAGGGGGCCGGTGACTTCCAATTCACCCCTCCACTTT
D gene: -; V gene: TRBV28; J gene: TRBJ2-1; clone size: -; CDR3 protein: CASSSGTGNNEQFF; CDR3 DNA: TGTGCCAGCAGTTCCGGGACGGGGAACAATGAGCAGTTCTTC
D gene: -; V gene: TRBV7-9; J gene: TRBJ2-7; clone size: -; CDR3 protein: CASSLLVPAGKQYF; CDR3 DNA: TGTGCCAGCAGCTTACTAGTTCCGGCGGGTAAGCAGTACTTC
D gene: TRBD2; V gene: TRBV5-4; J gene: TRBJ2-2; clone size: -; CDR3 protein: CASSLGTSGGRRTGELFF; CDR3 DNA: TGTGCCAGCAGCTTAGGGACTAGCGGGGGGAGGCGAACCGGGGAGCTGTTTTTT
D gene: -; V gene: TRBV7-9; J gene: TRBJ2-5; clone size: -; CDR3 protein: CASSPPRDVGYQETQYF; CDR3 DNA: TGTGCCAGCAGCCCACCAAGGGACGTTGGATACCAAGAGACCCAGTACTTC
D gene: -; V gene: TRBV24-1; J gene: TRBJ2-1; clone size: -; CDR3 protein: CATSDTTNEQFF; CDR3 DNA: TGTGCCACCAGTGATACGACCAATGAGCAGTTCTTC
D gene: -; V gene: TRBV29-1; J gene: TRBJ2-3; clone size: -; CDR3 protein: CSATAGMSTDTQYF; CDR3 DNA: TGCAGCGCCACGGCGGGAATGAGCACAGATACGCAGTATTTT
D gene: -; V gene: TRBV5-4; J gene: TRBJ1-1; clone size: -; CDR3 protein: CASSNWGGRNTEAFF; CDR3 DNA: TGTGCCAGCAGCAATTGGGGGGGACGGAACACTGAAGCTTTCTTT
D gene: TRBD1; V gene: TRBV28; J gene: TRBJ1-2; clone size: -; CDR3 protein: CASTQGGGTLNYGYTF; CDR3 DNA: TGTGCCAGCACCCAGGGGGGCGGTACACTCAACTATGGCTACACCTTC
D gene: -; V gene: TRBV10-3; J gene: TRBJ2-1; clone size: once; CDR3 protein: CAISRPAADNEQFF; CDR3 DNA: TGTGCCATCAGCCGACCGGCTGCTGACAATGAGCAGTTCTTC
D gene: TRBD1; V gene: TRBV5-4; J gene: TRBJ1-4; clone size: -; CDR3 protein: CASSLGQGNEKLFF; CDR3 DNA: TGTGCCAGCAGCCTGGGACAGGGGAATGAAAAACTGTTTTTT
D gene: -; V gene: TRBV7-2; J gene: TRBJ2-7; clone size: -; CDR3 protein: CASGPTGIHEQYF; CDR3 DNA: TGTGCCAGCGGCCCGACGGGGATCCACGAGCAGTACTTC
D gene: -; V gene: TRBV27; J gene: TRBJ1-2; clone size: -; CDR3 protein: CASSSDPANYGYTF; CDR3 DNA: TGTGCCAGCAGTTCGGACCCCGCGAACTATGGCTACACCTTC
D gene: -; V gene: TRBV9; J gene: TRBJ2-7; clone size: -; CDR3 protein: CASSGQADGQGEQYF; CDR3 DNA: TGTGCCAGCAGCGGCCAAGCGGACGGACAAGGAGAGCAGTACTTC
D gene: TRBD1; V gene: TRBV19; J gene: TRBJ1-6; clone size: -; CDR3 protein: CASRDDRGNSPLHF; CDR3 DNA: TGTGCCAGTAGAGATGACAGGGGAAATTCACCCCTCCACTTT
D gene: TRBD1; V gene: TRBV27; J gene: TRBJ2-1; clone size: -; CDR3 protein: CASTQDRATYNEQFF; CDR3 DNA: TGTGCCAGCACTCAAGACAGGGCCACCTACAATGAGCAGTTCTTC
D gene: -; V gene: TRBV28; J gene: TRBJ1-4; clone size: -; CDR3 protein: CASKRGGQVGEKLFF; CDR3 DNA: TGTGCCAGCAAAAGAGGAGGCCAGGTCGGTGAAAAACTGTTTTTT
D gene: -; V gene: TRBV19; J gene: TRBJ2-7; clone size: once; CDR3 protein: CARKRDLPYEQYF; CDR3 DNA: TGTGCCAGAAAACGGGATCTACCCTACGAGCAGTACTTC
D gene: -; V gene: TRBV7-2; J gene: TRBJ1-1; clone size: -; CDR3 protein: CASSSRGANTEAFF; CDR3 DNA: TGTGCCAGCAGCTCCAGAGGTGCGAACACTGAAGCTTTCTTT
D gene: TRBD1; V gene: TRBV3-1/TRBV3-2; J gene: TRBJ2-5; clone size: -; CDR3 protein: CASSPGQGLTMGGQTQYF; CDR3 DNA: TGTGCCAGCAGCCCCGGACAGGGTTTAACGATGGGCGGTCAGACCCAGTACTTC
D gene: -; V gene: TRBV10-2; J gene: TRBJ1-1; clone size: -; CDR3 protein: CASSESKQNTEAFF; CDR3 DNA: TGCGCCAGCAGTGAGTCGAAGCAGAACACTGAAGCTTTCTTT
D gene: -; V gene: TRBV5-1; J gene: TRBJ1-1; clone size: once; CDR3 protein: CASSEVSGSNTEAFF; CDR3 DNA: TGCGCCAGCAGCGAAGTCTCCGGGTCCAACACTGAAGCTTTCTTT